This entry lists 3 T cell receptor beta chains sequenced from one sample in a study of T cell repertoires in cytomegalovirus infection. TCRdb passed the reads through MiXCR, listing each CDR3 protein once. This table has about 500,000 distinct CDR3 sequences, 33% appearing once. Their recognized antigens are unknown. The sample was cultured PBMCs, taken from culture after CMV antigen stimulation. Receptor source: a human donor in good health (CMV status not recorded). Some clones in this sample may be carry-over from other donors' samples.

This clonotype showed up just a few times. This chain joins TRBV28 and TRBJ2-1; the D gene is possibly TRBD2 (6 bases). Trimming left V 6 bases short and J 8 bases short, with 14 bases between. The CDR3 totals 13 residues. Germline assignment: CDR1 MDHEN and CDR2 SYDVKM. The DNA for the CDR3 is TGTGCCAGCAGCCCTGGAGGGGTGGATGAGCAGTTCTTC. It codes for CASSPGGVDEQFF.

This clonotype has a handful of counts. This sequence joins TRBV4-3 and TRBJ2-7, with 8 bases aligning to TRBD1. CDR1 is LGHNA and CDR2 is YSLEER in the germline V gene. The CDR3 loop spans 19 amino acids. V was clipped by 0 bases and J by 6 bases; unmatched bases: 19. The CDR3 is CASSQEGPHRADRVSEQYV. CDR3 bases: TGCGCCAGCAGCCAAGAGGGACCCCATCGAGCGGACAGGGTGAGCGAGCAGTACGTC.

This rearrangement joins TRBV10-3 to TRBJ2-7; D possibly corresponds to TRBD1 (6 bases). Deletions cut 6 bases from V and 0 bases from J, with 12 bases between. This CDR3 region has 14 residues. CDR1 is ENHRY and CDR2 is SYGVKD in the germline V gene. The chain's CDR3 is CAIRDRQDSYEQYF. The CDR3 region has the DNA TGTGCCATCAGAGATCGACAGGACTCCTACGAGCAGTACTTC.